This T cell receptor beta chain was retrieved from a study of T cell responses to AZD1222 COVID-19 vaccine. On the study more broadly: Second-dose timings of about 4 or about 12 weeks were pooled.

Germline V gives CDR1 PRHDT, CDR2 FYEKMQ (reference sequence). V was clipped by 2 bases and J by 5 bases, with 18 bases between them. There are 16 residues in the CDR3. A word on this clone: Its antigen is as yet unknown.

General study findings and limits: White British people made up most donors, females outnumbered males, and clonal diversity was possibly underestimated. Across the whole spike, CD4 TCRs peaked at regions 160-218 and 743-854.

The assay was immunoSEQ multiplex PCR, and TCRdb's table has in-frame clones only and misses some. The sample includes around 100,000 clones, over 85% of them seen just once. The V and J genes are TRBV13 and TRBJ2-5, with D maybe TRBD2 (5 bases). Sequencing used peripheral blood, obtained on day 0 of AZD1222 vaccination. The sequence was obtained from an adult in good health. This CDR3 is CASSLFTDFGEETQYF. CDR3 DNA sequence: TGTGCCAGCAGCTTATTTACGGACTTTGGGGAGGAGACCCAGTACTTC.